A single sample gave rise to the 9 T cell receptor beta chains below, sequenced in a study of shared clonotypes between healthy human individuals. The assay was immunoSEQ multiplex PCR, and TCRdb's table has in-frame clones only and misses some. The sample records roughly 500,000 clones, about 76% being singletons. The material sequenced was PBMCs. These receptors originate from a middle-aged woman in good health. Some clones in this sample may be carry-over from other donors' samples.

This rearrangement joins TRBV5-6 to TRBJ2-1; D possibly corresponds to TRBD1 (5 bases). Trimming cost V 0 bases and J 4 bases, with 11 bases left between them. Germline V gene sequence: CDR1 SGHDT, CDR2 YYEEEE. This CDR3 has 15 amino acids. In DNA form, the CDR3 reads TGTGCCAGCAGCTTGGTGGACAAACCTTACAATGAGCAGTTCTTC. It specifies CASSLVDKPYNEQFF. The full variable domain, its missing parts supplied by reference TRBV5-6 and TRBJ2-1, is DAGVTQSPTHLIKTRGQQVTLRCSPKSGHDTVSWYQQALGQGPQFIFQYYEEEERQRGNFPDRFSGHQFPNYSSELNVNALLLGDSALYLCASSLVDKPYNEQFFGPGTRLTVL.

This chain links TRBV6-1 with TRBJ1-5; 7 nucleotides match TRBD1. This CDR3 has 14 residues. V was clipped by 6 bases and J by 2 bases; unmatched bases: 4. CDR1 and CDR2 (germline): MNHNS, SASEGT. The DNA of the CDR3 is TGTGCCAGCAGGAACGGACAGGGCAATCAGCCCCAGCATTTT. It specifies CASRNGQGNQPQHF.

The rearrangement uses TRBV7-8 and TRBJ1-1; D not resolved. Per the germline V gene, CDR1 is SGHVS and CDR2 is FQNEAQ. This CDR3 region has 13 residues. Deletions cut 3 bases from V and 5 bases from J, with 10 bases between. The CDR3 DNA reads as TGTGCCAGCAGCTTTTTTCAGGAAACTGAAGCTTTCTTT. Protein: CASSFFQETEAFF.

As regards this clone: Other DNA sequences in the sample encode the same CDR3. The gene calls are TRBV5-1 and TRBJ2-3, with a weak D call TRBD2 (6 bases). The CDR3 is 13 residues long. Trimming removed 5 bases at V and 1 base at J, with 8 bases between. Germline values: CDR1 SGHRS, CDR2 YFSETQ. In DNA, the CDR3 is TGCGCCAGCAGAGGGGAGGGCACAGATACGCAGTATTTT. Its translation is CASRGEGTDTQYF.

V and J are TRBV15 and TRBJ1-2; 9 nucleotides agree with TRBD1. The junction had 2 bases not matched to a gene; V was cut back by 1 base and J by 2 bases. From germline, CDR1 is LNHNV and CDR2 YYDKDF (reference sequence). The CDR3 extends over 15 amino acids. The CDR3 loop is CATSRAGQGNYGYTF. CDR3 sequence (DNA): TGTGCCACCAGCAGAGCAGGACAGGGGAACTATGGCTACACCTTC.

This clone occurred a few times. This chain uses TRBV2 with TRBJ1-1; 9 nucleotides match TRBD1. CDR1 is SNHLY and CDR2 is FYNNEI in the germline V gene. V was clipped by 8 bases and J by 4 bases; unmatched bases: 8. The CDR3 extends over 14 amino acids. This CDR3 is CASYRDRVSTEAFF. In nucleotides, the CDR3 is TGTGCCAGCTACCGGGACAGGGTCAGCACTGAAGCTTTCTTT.

This sequence joins TRBV11-2 and TRBJ1-1; no reliable D call. The CDR3 length is 15 residues. V lost 5 bases to trimming and J lost 5 bases, with 18 bases between them. In germline, CDR1 is SGHAT, CDR2 FQNNGV. The CDR3 reads CASSLRRTLGTEAFF. The CDR3 DNA is TGTGCCAGCAGCCTCCGACGGACCCTGGGTACTGAAGCTTTCTTT.

The chain links TRBV9 to TRBJ2-5; D is uncertain. The CDR3 covers 14 residues. Trimming cost V 0 bases and J 4 bases, with 10 bases left between them. Germline assignment: CDR1 SGDLS and CDR2 YYNGEE. The CDR3 loop is CASSVASTRETQYF. CDR3 DNA sequence: TGTGCCAGCAGCGTAGCCTCGACCCGAGAGACCCAGTACTTC.

V and J are TRBV6-1 and TRBJ1-5; unclear D gene. The germline V gene encodes CDR1 MNHNS and CDR2 SASEGT. Trimming cost V 7 bases and J 9 bases, with 16 bases left between them. The CDR3 totals 13 residues. CDR3 in DNA: TGTGCCAGCACTGAGGAGTGGGAAGGGCCCCAGCATTTT. Its protein product is CASTEEWEGPQHF.